The 11 T cell receptor beta chains below all came from one sample that was sequenced in a study of blood T cell repertoires in COVID-19. Measured with immunoSEQ multiplex PCR; TCRdb has only the in-frame clones, and not every one. The sample has 60,000 to 70,000 clones; approximately 83% are singletons. Source material: peripheral blood. The receptors stem from a man aged 40-49 years with COVID-19, enrolled during active disease.

With regard to this clone: The sample holds other DNA sequences that translate to the same CDR3. The chain employs TRBV4-2 and TRBJ1-1, with 9 bases fitting TRBD1. This CDR3 contains 15 residues. CDR1 is LGHNA and CDR2 is YNFKEQ in the germline V gene. V was pared by 1 base and J by 5 bases, with 5 bases of the junction left unmatched. The CDR3 DNA reads TGTGCCAGCAGCCAAGGGGACAGGGTAGGAACTGAAGCTTTCTTT. Amino acids: CASSQGDRVGTEAFF.

The chain is built from TRBV9 and TRBJ2-5; D possibly corresponds to TRBD2 (7 bases). This CDR3 spans 14 amino acids. Trimming pared 4 bases from V and 5 bases from J, leaving 15 bases between. Germline CDR1 and CDR2: SGDLS and YYNGEE. The chain's CDR3 is CASSLSGGWETQYF. The CDR3 DNA is TGTGCCAGCAGCCTTTCGGGGGGCTGGGAGACCCAGTACTTC.

The V and J genes are TRBV7-2 and TRBJ2-7, with D tentatively TRBD2 (6 bases). V was clipped by 10 bases and J by 3 bases, with 16 bases between them. Germline loops: CDR1 SGHTA, CDR2 FQGNSA. This CDR3 spans 13 amino acids. CDR3 bases: TGTGCCAACGCTGCGGGACCCATCTACGAGCAGTACTTC. Amino acids: CANAAGPIYEQYF.

J is TRBJ1-1 and V is TRBV18; no reliable D call. The germline CDR1 and CDR2 sequences are KGHSH and LQKENI. Trimming left V 1 base short and J 1 base short, with 7 bases between. The CDR3 spans 14 residues. This CDR3 reads CASSPQGGNTEAFF. CDR3 nucleotide sequence: TGTGCCAGCTCACCACAGGGAGGGAACACTGAAGCTTTCTTT.

This chain connects TRBV2 to TRBJ2-1; 9 nucleotides align to TRBD1. Germline lookup yields CDR1 SNHLY and CDR2 FYNNEI. V lost 6 bases to trimming and J lost 6 bases; unmatched junction nucleotides: 6. The CDR3 runs 14 residues. CDR3 coding DNA: TGTGCCAGCAGGTCGGGACAGGGAGGCAATGAGCAGTTCTTC. Translated, it gives CASRSGQGGNEQFF.

The rearrangement joins TRBV19 to TRBJ1-5, with 7 bases fitting TRBD1. The CDR3 sequence is 14 residues long. Germline V lookup: CDR1 LNHDA, CDR2 SQIVND (reference sequence). V dropped 4 bases and J dropped 7; count of bases not matched to a gene: 7. This chain's CDR3 is CASSKEGARQPQHF. DNA for the CDR3: TGTGCCAGTAGTAAGGAGGGGGCAAGGCAGCCCCAGCATTTT.

The gene calls are TRBV15 and TRBJ2-7; 8 nucleotides match TRBD1. The CDR3 length is 14 residues. Germline CDR1 LNHNV, CDR2 YYDKDF (reference sequence). CDR3 nucleotides: TGTGCAACCCCAGGGGGCCTAAGCATGGCCGAGCAGTACTTC. Its protein product is CATPGGLSMAEQYF.

The chain employs TRBV30 and TRBJ2-7, with 13 bases identical to TRBD2. With V trimmed by 5 bases and J by 3 bases, 7 bases remained unmatched. This CDR3 is built from 15 residues. CDR1 and CDR2 (germline): GTSNPN, SVGIG (reference sequence). The CDR3 nucleotides read TGTGCCTGGGTCCGGACTAGCGGGGGCCACTACGAGCAGTACTTC. Translated, it gives CAWVRTSGGHYEQYF.

This sequence joins TRBV12-3 or TRBV12-4 and TRBJ1-3; no firm D call. Trimming cost V 5 bases and J 2 bases, with 7 bases left between them. This CDR3 region has 13 residues. The CDR3 reads CASSPSPGNTIYF. For the CDR3, the DNA is TGTGCCAGCAGTCCCTCCCCTGGAAACACCATATATTTT.

This sequence joins TRBV19 and TRBJ1-2; D is perhaps TRBD1 (6 bases). The CDR3 extends over 16 amino acids. Germline CDR1 is LNHDA and CDR2 is SQIVND (reference sequence). V was shortened by 5 bases and J by 4 bases, with 20 bases between the two germline ends. The CDR3 loop is CASSAQLGGGTYGYTF. The CDR3 DNA is TGTGCCAGTAGTGCCCAACTGGGAGGGGGAACCTATGGCTACACCTTC.

This clone appeared a single time. The genes are TRBV7-9 and TRBJ2-1, with a weak D call TRBD1 (5 bases). V shed 5 bases and J shed 0 bases, with 23 bases lying between them. This CDR3 has 19 amino acids. CDR1 is SEHNR and CDR2 is FQNEAQ in the germline V gene (reference sequence). As DNA, the CDR3 is TGTGCCAGCAGCGACACTACGAACGGACGGACAAGCTCCTACAATGAGCAGTTCTTC. It encodes CASSDTTNGRTSSYNEQFF.